What follows describes a single TCR beta chain. Sequencing used immunoSEQ multiplex PCR; TCRdb keeps in-frame clones, though not all of them. The table shows roughly 200,000 clones, with around 93% occurring only once. The data originate from a study of T cell responses to AZD1222 COVID-19 vaccine. Per germline, CDR1 SEHNR and CDR2 FQNEAQ (reference sequence). The CDR3 has 14 residues. Between the trimmed V and J ends, which lost 5 bases and 1 base, there was a span of 12 bases. The chain joins TRBV7-9 to TRBJ2-7, with a possible D match to TRBD2 (5 bases). This TCR was recovered from an adult in good health. Specimen: peripheral blood, collected on day 0 of MenACWY control vaccination. CDR3 in DNA: TGTGCCAGCAGCCTGTTTGGGAGATCCTACGAGCAGTACTTC. Protein sequence: CASSLFGRSYEQYF.